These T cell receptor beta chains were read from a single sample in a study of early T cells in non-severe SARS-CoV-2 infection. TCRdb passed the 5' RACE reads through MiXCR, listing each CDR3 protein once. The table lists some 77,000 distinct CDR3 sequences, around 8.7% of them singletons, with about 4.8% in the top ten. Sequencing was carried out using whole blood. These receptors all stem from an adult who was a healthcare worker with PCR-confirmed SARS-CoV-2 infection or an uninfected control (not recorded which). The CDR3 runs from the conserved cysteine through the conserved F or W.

CDR3aa: CASAWRDGYYEQYF; j_gene: TRBJ2-7; v_gene: TRBV27
CDR3aa: CASSITSGSSYEQYF; j_gene: TRBJ2-7; v_gene: TRBV19
CDR3aa: CASSSTVGGGQGHTEAFF; j_gene: TRBJ1-1; v_gene: TRBV7-6
CDR3aa: CASSLRPAGALQETQYF; j_gene: TRBJ2-5; v_gene: TRBV7-6
CDR3aa: CASTGQGNTGELFF; j_gene: TRBJ2-2; v_gene: TRBV12-3/TRBV12-4
CDR3aa: CASSQTLGTVENEQFF; j_gene: TRBJ2-1; v_gene: TRBV27
CDR3aa: CASSLFSGRGYEQYF; j_gene: TRBJ2-7; v_gene: TRBV7-2
CDR3aa: CASRGLGGRSSYNEQFF; j_gene: TRBJ2-1; v_gene: TRBV6-6
CDR3aa: CSVVMDRERTQFF; j_gene: TRBJ2-1; v_gene: TRBV29-1
CDR3aa: CASSEPRGYGYTF; j_gene: TRBJ1-2; v_gene: TRBV28
CDR3aa: CASSSTGGTDTQYF; j_gene: TRBJ2-3; v_gene: TRBV6-5
CDR3aa: CAWSANSPLHF; j_gene: TRBJ1-6; v_gene: TRBV30
CDR3aa: CATSDSGTDYGGYTF; j_gene: TRBJ1-2; v_gene: TRBV24-1
CDR3aa: CAISASGRETQYF; j_gene: TRBJ2-5; v_gene: TRBV10-3
CDR3aa: CASSASWYTEAFF; j_gene: TRBJ1-1; v_gene: TRBV19
CDR3aa: CASSQFIGTGPQETQYF; j_gene: TRBJ2-5; v_gene: TRBV23-1
CDR3aa: CAILPGSGRGSDTQYF; j_gene: TRBJ2-3; v_gene: TRBV28
CDR3aa: CAISGSGRPGSNEQFF; j_gene: TRBJ2-1; v_gene: TRBV10-3
CDR3aa: CASSLGANYGYTF; j_gene: TRBJ1-2; v_gene: TRBV7-2
CDR3aa: CASRDSHSTDTQYF; j_gene: TRBJ2-3; v_gene: TRBV28
CDR3aa: CASSERGRYGYTF; j_gene: TRBJ1-2; v_gene: TRBV6-1
CDR3aa: CASSPSGARQYF; j_gene: TRBJ2-3; v_gene: TRBV3-1
CDR3aa: CASSQPPGETQYF; j_gene: TRBJ2-5; v_gene: TRBV28
CDR3aa: CASSSSPDGTYEQYF; j_gene: TRBJ2-7; v_gene: TRBV5-5
CDR3aa: CASSLTGYTYEQYF; j_gene: TRBJ2-7; v_gene: TRBV5-1
CDR3aa: CASSSRGGKAVRNEQFF; j_gene: TRBJ2-1; v_gene: TRBV7-9
CDR3aa: CSADDRERGNTIYF; j_gene: TRBJ1-3; v_gene: TRBV20-1
CDR3aa: CASSLDLAGVEKLFF; j_gene: TRBJ1-4; v_gene: TRBV7-2
CDR3aa: CASSQVQGGIEQYF; j_gene: TRBJ2-7; v_gene: TRBV4-1
CDR3aa: CASSLQSYEQYF; j_gene: TRBJ2-7; v_gene: TRBV28
CDR3aa: CASSITKPPANTQYF; j_gene: TRBJ2-3; v_gene: TRBV28
CDR3aa: CASSYWSGRELFF; j_gene: TRBJ2-2; v_gene: TRBV6-2/TRBV6-3
CDR3aa: CASSYSREYYEQYF; j_gene: TRBJ2-7; v_gene: TRBV6-6
CDR3aa: CSARTVPSSYNEQFF; j_gene: TRBJ2-1; v_gene: TRBV20-1
CDR3aa: CASSDYRAAGNTIYF; j_gene: TRBJ1-3; v_gene: TRBV2
CDR3aa: CASSLDRDRTSYEQYF; j_gene: TRBJ2-7; v_gene: TRBV7-9
CDR3aa: CASSLDSGFTDTQYF; j_gene: TRBJ2-3; v_gene: TRBV5-4
CDR3aa: CASKREGLGTGELFF; j_gene: TRBJ2-2; v_gene: TRBV19
CDR3aa: CSAENRGGGNTIYF; j_gene: TRBJ1-3; v_gene: TRBV20-1
CDR3aa: CASSHTPPADPTDTQYF; j_gene: TRBJ2-3; v_gene: TRBV28
CDR3aa: CASSTRRDRENIQYF; j_gene: TRBJ2-4; v_gene: TRBV19
CDR3aa: CASSLLSASYEQYF; j_gene: TRBJ2-7; v_gene: TRBV11-1
CDR3aa: CASRTSYEQYF; j_gene: TRBJ2-7; v_gene: TRBV28
CDR3aa: CAWSARLLSRSYNEQFF; j_gene: TRBJ2-1; v_gene: TRBV30
CDR3aa: CASSLGQTASNYGYTF; j_gene: TRBJ1-2; v_gene: TRBV5-1
CDR3aa: CASSSSGGTYEQYF; j_gene: TRBJ2-7; v_gene: TRBV28
CDR3aa: CASSAGHFTYEQYF; j_gene: TRBJ2-7; v_gene: TRBV6-1
CDR3aa: CSARTDGEKLFF; j_gene: TRBJ1-4; v_gene: TRBV20-1
CDR3aa: CASSEGQLNEQFF; j_gene: TRBJ2-1; v_gene: TRBV2
CDR3aa: CASSSGDYEQYF; j_gene: TRBJ2-7; v_gene: TRBV5-1
CDR3aa: CASSSLGTSFYEQYF; j_gene: TRBJ2-7; v_gene: TRBV11-1
CDR3aa: CSAIKMTGVYNEQFF; j_gene: TRBJ2-1; v_gene: TRBV20-1
CDR3aa: CASSGTTSGPSYEQYF; j_gene: TRBJ2-7; v_gene: TRBV27